The next 14 T cell receptor beta chains were all read from a single sample in a study of human T cells and chemical hapten exposure. Time point noted: patch test 2, 6 weeks after DPC sensitization. Documented treatment: therapeutic diphenylcyclopropenone sensitization with weekly scalp DPC. TCRdb called the RACE reads again in MiXCR, with one record for every CDR3 protein. This sample has roughly 380,000 distinct CDR3 sequences, with under 6.5% found just once. The material was whole blood, obtained in connection with sensitization to the hapten diphenylcyclopropenone (DPC). All receptors come from a woman aged 18-29 years with alopecia areata. Some clones in this sample may be carry-over from other donors' samples.

The chain combines TRBV7-2 with TRBJ2-3, with D perhaps given as TRBD1 or TRBD2 (6 bases each). Trimming shortened V by 0 bases and J by 5 bases, and 15 bases separated the two germline ends. The CDR3 contains 16 residues. CDR1 is SGHTA, CDR2 FQGNSA, per germline. This chain's CDR3 is CASSLATTSRGDTQYF. In DNA, the CDR3 is TGTGCCAGCAGCTTAGCCACAACTAGCAGGGGAGATACGCAGTATTTT.

This clonotype turned up a few times. The chain is built from TRBV19 and TRBJ2-2; a weak D match, TRBD2 (5 bases). The CDR3 spans 15 residues. Trimming took 8 bases from V and 6 from J, leaving 19 bases between them. Germline V gene sequence: CDR1 LNHDA, CDR2 SQIVND (reference sequence). In DNA, the CDR3 is TGTGCCAGTCGAGGGTTAGAGGAGTGGGCCGGGGAGCTGTTTTTT. It specifies CASRGLEEWAGELFF.

This clonotype was seen a handful of times. The chain has TRBV9 and TRBJ1-1, with D uncertain. The CDR3 totals 15 residues. Per germline, CDR1 SGDLS and CDR2 YYNGEE. V was clipped by 1 base and J by 4 bases, with 14 bases between them. The CDR3 loop reads CASSVKGSGSTEAFF. For the CDR3, the DNA is TGTGCCAGCAGCGTAAAGGGCAGCGGGAGCACTGAAGCTTTCTTT. The whole variable domain, filled in from reference TRBV9 and TRBJ1-1, reads DSGVTQTPKHLITATGQRVTLRCSPRSGDLSVYWYQQSLDQGLQFLIQYYNGEERAKGNILERFSAQQFPDLHSELNLSSLELGDSALYFCASSVKGSGSTEAFFGQGTRLTVV.

The sample holds many counts of this clonotype. This chain joins TRBV5-1 and TRBJ2-5; the D gene is possibly TRBD2 (6 bases). V was pared by 2 bases and J by 5 bases, with 16 bases between. Germline CDR1 is SGHRS and CDR2 is YFSETQ. The CDR3 totals 15 residues. The CDR3 is CASSFGMAGQETQYF. The CDR3, as DNA: TGCGCCAGCAGCTTCGGTATGGCGGGGCAGGAGACCCAGTACTTC.

This clonotype has only a few counts. This chain uses TRBV20-1 with TRBJ1-6; possible D gene TRBD1, 6 bases. The length of the CDR3 is 14 residues. Trimming shortened V by 4 bases and J by 10 bases, and 17 bases separated the two germline ends. CDR1 and CDR2 (germline): DFQATT, SNEGSKA (reference sequence). CDR3 sequence (DNA): TGCAGTGCTATACCACCAGGGGCACCGTCACCCCTCCACTTT. This gives the protein CSAIPPGAPSPLHF.

Only a few counts were recorded for this clonotype. The V gene is TRBV7-8, the J gene TRBJ2-5, with 8 bases fitting TRBD2. Germline-derived CDR1 and CDR2 are SGHVS and FQNEAQ. The junction had 8 bases not matched to a gene; V was cut back by 7 bases and J by 4 bases. The CDR3 has 14 amino acids. CDR3 loop: CASTVLGRGETQYF. The DNA for the CDR3 is TGTGCCAGCACCGTGCTCGGGAGGGGAGAGACCCAGTACTTC.

This clonotype was picked up many times. The rearrangement uses TRBV29-1 and TRBJ1-4; no clear D. The CDR3 length is 14 residues. V dropped 6 bases and J dropped 3 bases, with 14 bases sitting between them. CDR1 is SQVTM, CDR2 ANQGSEA, per germline. The CDR3 coding sequence is TGCAGCGTGGGTACCCAGTCGGCTAATGAAAAACTGTTTTTT. Amino acids: CSVGTQSANEKLFF.

This clonotype appeared a few times. V gene TRBV7-8 combines with J gene TRBJ1-2, with TRBD1 as a possible D gene (5 bases). CDR3 length: 14 amino acids. V lost 1 base and J 7 bases, leaving 13 bases between the germline ends. Germline V CDR1 and CDR2: SGHVS, FQNEAQ. CDR3 sequence: CASSLGWDASGYTF. DNA for the CDR3: TGTGCCAGCAGCTTAGGATGGGACGCCAGTGGCTACACCTTC.

The table lists this clonotype with a few counts. This chain links TRBV24-1 with TRBJ1-1; 7 bases line up with TRBD1. CDR1 and CDR2 from the germline V gene are KGHDR and SFDVKD. Losses at the gene ends were 3 bases for V and 3 bases for J; bases not matched to a gene: 3. The length of the CDR3 is 14 residues. The CDR3 DNA follows: TGTGCCACCAGTGATCCTGACAGGGACACTGAAGCTTTCTTT. This sequence encodes CATSDPDRDTEAFF.

This clonotype occurred a few times. The V gene is TRBV5-4, the J gene TRBJ2-3, with D perhaps matching TRBD2 (6 bases). Germline V gene sequence: CDR1 SGHNT, CDR2 YYREEE (reference sequence). The CDR3 covers 15 residues. Trimming removed 1 base from V and 3 bases from J, with 12 bases in between. In DNA form, the CDR3 reads TGTGCCAGCAGCTTGCCACCGGGGGAGACAGATACGCAGTATTTT. This sequence encodes CASSLPPGETDTQYF.

In its sample, this clonotype was seen many times. The J gene is TRBJ2-2, the V gene TRBV10-3; a possible D gene is TRBD1 (6 bases). Germline-derived CDR1 and CDR2 are ENHRY and SYGVKD. The CDR3 is made up of 14 amino acids. V was shortened by 9 bases and J by 1 base, with 12 bases between the two germline ends. The CDR3 reads CAMGDIVNTGELFF. CDR3 coding DNA: TGTGCCATGGGGGACATAGTGAACACCGGGGAGCTGTTTTTT.

This clonotype has ten or more counts. The rearrangement links TRBV10-3 to TRBJ1-1, with D unresolved. This CDR3 is built from 14 residues. Trimming left V 2 bases short and J 1 base short, with 8 bases between. CDR1 and CDR2 (germline): ENHRY, SYGVKD. The CDR3 spells CAISEGQANTEAFF. In DNA, the CDR3 is TGTGCCATCAGTGAGGGGCAGGCGAACACTGAAGCTTTCTTT.

This chain uses TRBV7-9 with TRBJ2-7; TRBD1 matches at 7 bases. CDR3 length: 15 residues. The V and J ends lost 1 base and 2 bases, in that order; junction bases with no gene match: 5. Germline CDR1 reads SEHNR; CDR2 reads FQNEAQ (reference sequence). The CDR3 bases are TGTGCCAGCAGCTTAGGGGACAGCCATACCTACGAGCAGTACTTC. Translating gives CASSLGDSHTYEQYF.

This clonotype was detected ten times or more. The chain uses TRBV5-1 and TRBJ2-2; 8 positions agree with TRBD2. Germline CDR1 and CDR2: SGHRS and YFSETQ. The CDR3 runs 16 residues. The trim removed 4 bases at V and 5 bases at J, leaving 10 bases unmatched. CDR3: CASSVGTSSRTGELFF. The CDR3 DNA reads as TGCGCCAGCAGCGTGGGGACTAGTTCGAGGACCGGGGAGCTGTTTTTT.